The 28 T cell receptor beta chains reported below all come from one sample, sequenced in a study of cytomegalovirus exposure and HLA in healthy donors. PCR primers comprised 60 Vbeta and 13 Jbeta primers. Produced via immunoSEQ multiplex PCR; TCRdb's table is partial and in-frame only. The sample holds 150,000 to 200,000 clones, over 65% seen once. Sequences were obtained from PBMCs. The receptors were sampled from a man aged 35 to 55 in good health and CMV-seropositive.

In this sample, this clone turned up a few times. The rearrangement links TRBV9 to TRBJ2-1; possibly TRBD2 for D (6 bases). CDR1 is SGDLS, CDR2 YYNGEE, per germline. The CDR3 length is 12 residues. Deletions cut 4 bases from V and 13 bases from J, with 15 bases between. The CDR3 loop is CASSPNGGLQFF. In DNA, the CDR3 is TGTGCCAGCAGCCCAAACGGGGGACTTCAGTTCTTC.

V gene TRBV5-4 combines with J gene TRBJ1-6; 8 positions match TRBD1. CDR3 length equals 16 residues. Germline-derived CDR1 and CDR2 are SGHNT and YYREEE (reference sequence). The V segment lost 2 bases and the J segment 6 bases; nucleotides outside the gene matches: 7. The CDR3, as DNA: TGTGCCAGCAGCTTAAGGACAGGGTTGAGTAATTCACCCCTCCACTTT. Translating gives CASSLRTGLSNSPLHF.

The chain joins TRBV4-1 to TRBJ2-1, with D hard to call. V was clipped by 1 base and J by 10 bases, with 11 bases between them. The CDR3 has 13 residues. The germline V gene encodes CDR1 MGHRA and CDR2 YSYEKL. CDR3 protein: CASSQVLGEEQFF. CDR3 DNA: TGCGCCAGCAGCCAAGTCCTAGGAGAGGAGCAGTTCTTC.

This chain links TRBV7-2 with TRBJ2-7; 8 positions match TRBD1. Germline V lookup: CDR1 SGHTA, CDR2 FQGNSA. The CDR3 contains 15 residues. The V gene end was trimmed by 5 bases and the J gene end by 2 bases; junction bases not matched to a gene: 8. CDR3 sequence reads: CASSPVGQGAYEQYF. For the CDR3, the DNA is TGTGCCAGCAGCCCCGTTGGACAGGGCGCCTACGAGCAGTACTTC.

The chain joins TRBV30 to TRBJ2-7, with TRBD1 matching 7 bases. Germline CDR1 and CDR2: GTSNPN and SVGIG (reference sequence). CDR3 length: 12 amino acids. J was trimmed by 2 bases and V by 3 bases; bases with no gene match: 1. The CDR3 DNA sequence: TGTGCCTGGAGAGGGGGCGCCTACGAGCAGTACTTC. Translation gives CAWRGGAYEQYF.

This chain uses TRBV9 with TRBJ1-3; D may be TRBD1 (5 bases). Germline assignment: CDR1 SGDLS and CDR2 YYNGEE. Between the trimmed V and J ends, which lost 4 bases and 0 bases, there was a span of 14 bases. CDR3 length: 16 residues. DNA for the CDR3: TGTGCCAGCAGCCTCGGGAGGGGACCCTCTGGAAACACCATATATTTT. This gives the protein CASSLGRGPSGNTIYF. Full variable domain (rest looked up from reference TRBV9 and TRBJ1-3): DSGVTQTPKHLITATGQRVTLRCSPRSGDLSVYWYQQSLDQGLQFLIQYYNGEERAKGNILERFSAQQFPDLHSELNLSSLELGDSALYFCASSLGRGPSGNTIYFGEGSWLTVV.

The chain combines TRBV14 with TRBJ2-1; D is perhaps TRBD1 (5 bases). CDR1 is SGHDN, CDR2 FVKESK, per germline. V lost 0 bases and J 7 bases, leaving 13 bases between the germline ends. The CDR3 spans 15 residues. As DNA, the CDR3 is TGTGCCAGCAGCCAAGATCCCCCAGGGAAAAATGAGCAGTTCTTC. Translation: CASSQDPPGKNEQFF.

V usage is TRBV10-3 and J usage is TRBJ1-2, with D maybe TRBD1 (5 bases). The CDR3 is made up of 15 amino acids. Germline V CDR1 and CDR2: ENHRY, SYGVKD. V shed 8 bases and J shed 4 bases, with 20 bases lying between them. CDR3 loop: CAIHDTTEGSYGYTF. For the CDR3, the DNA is TGTGCCATCCACGATACAACGGAGGGGTCCTATGGCTACACCTTC.

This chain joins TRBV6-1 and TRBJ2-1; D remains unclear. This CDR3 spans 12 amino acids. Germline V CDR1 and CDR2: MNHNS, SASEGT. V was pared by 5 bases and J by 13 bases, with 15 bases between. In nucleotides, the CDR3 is TGTGCCAGCAGTTCCACAAAACAGTTCCAGTTCTTC. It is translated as CASSSTKQFQFF.

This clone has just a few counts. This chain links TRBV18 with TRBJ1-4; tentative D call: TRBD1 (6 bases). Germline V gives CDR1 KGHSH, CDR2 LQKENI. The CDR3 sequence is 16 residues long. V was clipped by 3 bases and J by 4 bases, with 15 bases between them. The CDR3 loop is CASSPVRGAGNEKLFF. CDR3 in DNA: TGTGCCAGCTCACCGGTCCGGGGGGCGGGTAATGAAAAACTGTTTTTT.

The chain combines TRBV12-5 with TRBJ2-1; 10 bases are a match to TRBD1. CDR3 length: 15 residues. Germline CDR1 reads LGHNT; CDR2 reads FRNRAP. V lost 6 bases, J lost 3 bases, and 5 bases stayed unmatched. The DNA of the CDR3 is TGTGCTAGTGGGGCGTGGACAGGGGGCTACAATGAGCAGTTCTTC. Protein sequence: CASGAWTGGYNEQFF.

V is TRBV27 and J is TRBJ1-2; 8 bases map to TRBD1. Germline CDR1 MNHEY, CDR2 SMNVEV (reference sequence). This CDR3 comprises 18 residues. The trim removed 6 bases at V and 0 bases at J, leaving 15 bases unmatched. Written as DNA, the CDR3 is TGTGCCAGCAGATCCTTAACTGGGACAGGCTATACTAACTATGGCTACACCTTC. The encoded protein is CASRSLTGTGYTNYGYTF.

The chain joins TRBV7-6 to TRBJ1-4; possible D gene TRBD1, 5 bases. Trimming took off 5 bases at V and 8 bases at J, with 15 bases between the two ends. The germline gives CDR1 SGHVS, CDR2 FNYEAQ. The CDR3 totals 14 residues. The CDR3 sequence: CASSQGGVAEKLFF. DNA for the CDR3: TGTGCCAGCAGCCAGGGTGGGGTTGCAGAAAAACTGTTTTTT.

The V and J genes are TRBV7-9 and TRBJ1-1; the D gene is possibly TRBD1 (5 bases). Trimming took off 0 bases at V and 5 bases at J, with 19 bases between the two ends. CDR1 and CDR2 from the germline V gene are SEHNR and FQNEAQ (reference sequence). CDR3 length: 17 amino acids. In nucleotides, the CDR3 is TGTGCCAGCAGCTTAGCGGGGTTGGGAAGGGGTAATACTGAAGCTTTCTTT. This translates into CASSLAGLGRGNTEAFF.

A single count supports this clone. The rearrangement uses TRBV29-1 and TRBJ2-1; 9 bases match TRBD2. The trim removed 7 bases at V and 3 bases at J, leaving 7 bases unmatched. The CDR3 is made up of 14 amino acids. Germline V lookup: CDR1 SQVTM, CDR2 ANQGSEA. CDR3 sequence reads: CSGVAGAFYNEQFF. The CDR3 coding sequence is TGCAGCGGAGTAGCGGGGGCCTTCTACAATGAGCAGTTCTTC.

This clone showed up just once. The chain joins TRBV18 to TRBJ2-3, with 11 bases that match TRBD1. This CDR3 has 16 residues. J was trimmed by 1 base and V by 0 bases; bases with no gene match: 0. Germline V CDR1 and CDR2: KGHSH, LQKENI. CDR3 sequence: CASSPPGQGGTDTQYF. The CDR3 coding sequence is TGTGCCAGCTCACCACCGGGACAGGGGGGCACAGATACGCAGTATTTT. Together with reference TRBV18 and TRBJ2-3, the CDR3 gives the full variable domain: NAGVMQNPRHLVRRRGQEARLRCSPMKGHSHVYWYRQLPEEGLKFMVYLQKENIIDESGMPKERFSAEFPKEGPSILRIQQVVRGDSAAYFCASSPPGQGGTDTQYFGPGTRLTVL.

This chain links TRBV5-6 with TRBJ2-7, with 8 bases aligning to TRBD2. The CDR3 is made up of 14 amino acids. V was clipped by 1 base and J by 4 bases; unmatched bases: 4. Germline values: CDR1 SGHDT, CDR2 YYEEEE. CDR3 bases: TGTGCCAGCAGCTTGTCGGGGGGGAGGTACGAGCAGTACTTC. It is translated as CASSLSGGRYEQYF.

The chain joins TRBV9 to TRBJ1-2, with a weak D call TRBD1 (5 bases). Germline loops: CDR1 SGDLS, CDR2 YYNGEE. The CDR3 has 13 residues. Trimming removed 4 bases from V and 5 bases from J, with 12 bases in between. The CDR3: CASSSQGGYGYTF. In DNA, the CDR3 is TGTGCCAGCAGCTCTCAGGGAGGGTATGGCTACACCTTC.

In nucleotides, the CDR3 is TGTGCCTGGAGAGCCAACCGGGACACAGATACGCAGTATTTT. Its protein product is CAWRANRDTDTQYF. The chain recombines TRBV30 with TRBJ2-3; a weak D match, TRBD2 (5 bases). The CDR3 is 14 residues long. The ends were cut back, 3 bases at V and 2 bases at J, with 12 bases in the middle. CDR1 is GTSNPN, CDR2 SVGIG, per germline (reference sequence). The full variable domain, completed using reference TRBV30 and TRBJ2-3, is SQTIHQWPATLVQPVGSPLSLECTVEGTSNPNLYWYRQAAGRGLQLLFYSVGIGQISSEVPQNLSASRPQDRQFILSSKKLLLSDSGFYLCAWRANRDTDTQYFGPGTRLTVL.

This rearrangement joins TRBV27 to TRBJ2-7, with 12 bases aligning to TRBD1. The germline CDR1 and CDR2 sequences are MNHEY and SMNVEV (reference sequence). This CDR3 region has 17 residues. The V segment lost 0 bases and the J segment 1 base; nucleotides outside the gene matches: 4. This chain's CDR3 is CASSLSPGQGASYEQYF. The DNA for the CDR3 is TGTGCCAGCAGTTTATCTCCGGGACAGGGGGCATCCTACGAGCAGTACTTC.

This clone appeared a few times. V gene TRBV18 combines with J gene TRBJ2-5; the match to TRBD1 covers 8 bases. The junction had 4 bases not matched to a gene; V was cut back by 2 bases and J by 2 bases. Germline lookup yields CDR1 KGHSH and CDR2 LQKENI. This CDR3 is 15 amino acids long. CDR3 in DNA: TGTGCCAGCTCACCAGTCAGGGGGCGGCAAGAGACCCAGTACTTC. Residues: CASSPVRGRQETQYF.

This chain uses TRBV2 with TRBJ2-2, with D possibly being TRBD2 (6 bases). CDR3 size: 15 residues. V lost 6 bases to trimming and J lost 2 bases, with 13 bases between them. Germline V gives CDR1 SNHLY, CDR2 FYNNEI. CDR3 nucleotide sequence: TGTGCCAGCAGGCCGGTGGGGACTAACACCGGGGAGCTGTTTTTT. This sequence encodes CASRPVGTNTGELFF.

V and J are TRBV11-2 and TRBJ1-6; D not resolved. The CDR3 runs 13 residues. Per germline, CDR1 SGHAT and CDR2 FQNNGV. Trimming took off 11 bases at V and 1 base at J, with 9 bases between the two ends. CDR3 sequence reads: CAASGSYNSPLHF. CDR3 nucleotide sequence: TGTGCCGCATCCGGGTCCTATAATTCACCCCTCCACTTT.

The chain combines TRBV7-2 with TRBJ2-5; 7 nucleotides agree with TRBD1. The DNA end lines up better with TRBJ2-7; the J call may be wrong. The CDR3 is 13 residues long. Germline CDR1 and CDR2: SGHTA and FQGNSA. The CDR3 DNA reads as TGTGCCAGCGGGTCCAGTACAGGGGACGAGCAGTACTTC. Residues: CASGSSTGDEQYF.

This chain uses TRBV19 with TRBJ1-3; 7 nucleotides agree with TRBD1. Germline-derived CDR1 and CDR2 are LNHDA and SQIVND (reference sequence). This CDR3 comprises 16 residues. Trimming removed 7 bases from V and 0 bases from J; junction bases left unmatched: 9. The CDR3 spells CASISRGIGSGNTIYF. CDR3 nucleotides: TGTGCCAGTATTAGCAGGGGGATCGGCTCTGGAAACACCATATATTTT.

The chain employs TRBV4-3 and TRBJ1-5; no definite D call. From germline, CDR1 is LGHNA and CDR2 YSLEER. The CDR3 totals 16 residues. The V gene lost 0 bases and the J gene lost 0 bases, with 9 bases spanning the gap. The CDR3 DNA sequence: TGCGCCAGCAGCCAAGATGCAGGTCTTAGCAATCAGCCCCAGCATTTT. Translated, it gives CASSQDAGLSNQPQHF.

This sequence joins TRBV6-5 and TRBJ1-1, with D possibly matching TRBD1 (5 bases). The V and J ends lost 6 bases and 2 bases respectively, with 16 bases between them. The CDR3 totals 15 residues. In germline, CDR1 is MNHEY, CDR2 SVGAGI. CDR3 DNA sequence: TGTGCCAGCAGGCACCGACAGACCGGAAACACTGAAGCTTTCTTT. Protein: CASRHRQTGNTEAFF.

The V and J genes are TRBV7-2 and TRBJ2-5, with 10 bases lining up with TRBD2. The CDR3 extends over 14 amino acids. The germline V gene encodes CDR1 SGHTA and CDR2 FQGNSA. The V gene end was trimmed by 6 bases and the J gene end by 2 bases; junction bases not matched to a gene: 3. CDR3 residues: CASSWTSGQETQYF. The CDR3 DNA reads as TGTGCCAGCAGTTGGACTAGCGGACAAGAGACCCAGTACTTC.